One sample yielded the 3 T cell receptor beta chains listed below, sequenced in a study of identical twins. MiXCR was run by TCRdb on the 5' RACE reads, yielding one entry per CDR3 protein. The table shows approximately 550,000 distinct CDR3 sequences, with around 24% occurring only once. These same records also appear under a second study, on yellow fever vaccine responses in identical twins.

What was sequenced was CD4+ T cells sorted from blood. All receptors come from a young woman in good health.

CDR3 nucleotide sequence: TGCAGTGCTCCGGGACAGGTTGGAAACACCATATATTTT. Protein product: CSAPGQVGNTIYF. The chain employs TRBV20-1 and TRBJ1-3; 8 nucleotides line up with TRBD1. This CDR3 is 13 amino acids long. Germline assignment: CDR1 DFQATT and CDR2 SNEGSKA (reference sequence). V shed 5 bases and J 3 bases; nucleotides not matched to a gene: 3.

The chain couples TRBV12-3 or TRBV12-4 to TRBJ2-2; D might be TRBD1 (6 bases). CDR3 length: 16 amino acids. Trimming removed 6 bases from V and 4 bases from J, with 18 bases in between. CDR3 nucleotide sequence: TGTGCCAGCAGCCCTCAACAGGGTACAGGCACCGGGGAGCTGTTTTTT. Protein sequence: CASSPQQGTGTGELFF.

This chain links TRBV7-6 with TRBJ2-1, with D perhaps matching TRBD1 (6 bases). V was shortened by 2 bases and J by 12 bases, with 20 bases between the two germline ends. The germline CDR1 and CDR2 sequences are SGHVS and FNYEAQ. This CDR3 contains 15 residues. The CDR3 protein is CASSLTSRGPGGQFF. CDR3 sequence (DNA): TGTGCCAGCAGCTTAACGAGCAGGGGCCCAGGTGGGCAGTTCTTC.